This TCR beta chain came from a study of T-cell reconstitution after alpha-beta-depleted transplantation in children. For TCRbeta, the library was prepared with unique molecular identifiers. TCRdb passed the PCR reads through MiXCR, listing each CDR3 protein once. In the table there are more than 550,000 distinct CDR3 sequences, roughly a tenth of which are singletons. The CDR3 is 14 residues long. From germline, CDR1 is SQVTM and CDR2 ANQGSEA. V dropped 2 bases and J dropped 0 bases, with 8 bases sitting between them. The clonotype comes from a human donor who donated a stem cell graft to a child with acute myeloid leukemia. The chain combines TRBV29-1 with TRBJ1-5; D unresolved. The specimen was PBMCs from the stem cell graft donor, collected from the stem cell graft. The CDR3 sequence: CSVELADSNQPQHF. CDR3 DNA: TGCAGCGTTGAATTGGCAGATAGCAATCAGCCCCAGCATTTT.